This note documents a single TCR beta chain sequence. Antigen unknown. This specimen comes from a study of CD8 T cells in Susac syndrome. The authors carried out high-throughput sequencing of TCR beta. They applied it to CD8+ and CD4+ T cells obtained from blood. Negative isolation was applied to CD8+ and CD4+ T cells, and FACS enrichment was applied to TEMRA cells. Trimming removed 4 bases from V and 7 bases from J; junction bases left unmatched: 8. The CDR3 loop spans 15 amino acids. Germline V gene data show CDR1 as LNHDA and CDR2 as SQIVND (reference sequence). Study findings and constraints: Only a relatively small number of individuals were included in the TCR sequencing and HLA analysis.

The RNA input was about 0.5 to 1 ug, and it was reverse transcribed with random hexamers. By means of immunoSEQ multiplex PCR, TCR beta CDR3 spanning 54 Vbeta and 13 Jbeta underwent amplification. TCRdb called the immunoSEQ multiplex PCR reads again in MiXCR, with one record for every CDR3 protein. The sample yields 300,000 or so distinct CDR3 sequences, 92% seen once. This TCR derives from a human donor with multiple sclerosis. The material sequenced was CD4+ T cells from PBMCs. The chain is built from TRBV19 and TRBJ1-5, with 9 bases fitting TRBD1. The CDR3 nucleotides are TGTGCCAGTAGTACGGGACAGGGAGGATGGCAGCCCCAGCATTTT. This encodes CASSTGQGGWQPQHF.